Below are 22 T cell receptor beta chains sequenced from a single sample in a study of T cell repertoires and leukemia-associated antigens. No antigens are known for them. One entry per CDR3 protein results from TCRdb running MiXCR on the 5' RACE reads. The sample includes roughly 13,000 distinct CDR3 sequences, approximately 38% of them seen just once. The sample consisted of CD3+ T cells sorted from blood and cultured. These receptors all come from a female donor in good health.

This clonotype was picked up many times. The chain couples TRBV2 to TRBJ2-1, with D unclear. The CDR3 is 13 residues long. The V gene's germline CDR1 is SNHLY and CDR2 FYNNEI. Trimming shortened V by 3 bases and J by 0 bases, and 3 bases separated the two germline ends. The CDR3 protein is CASSDGSYNEQFF. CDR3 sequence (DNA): TGTGCCAGCAGTGATGGCTCCTACAATGAGCAGTTCTTC.

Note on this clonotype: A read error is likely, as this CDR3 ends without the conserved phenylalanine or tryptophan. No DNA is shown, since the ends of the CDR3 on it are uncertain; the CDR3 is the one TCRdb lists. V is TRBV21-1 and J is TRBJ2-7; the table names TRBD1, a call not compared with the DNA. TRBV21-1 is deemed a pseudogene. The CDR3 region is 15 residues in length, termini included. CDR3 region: CASSRVGTGIYEQYL.

CDR3 loop: CSASIAGGSYNEQFF. The CDR3, as DNA: TGCAGCGCCTCCATAGCGGGAGGCTCCTACAATGAGCAGTTCTTC. This chain links TRBV20-1 with TRBJ2-1, with TRBD2 matching over 10 bases. The length of the CDR3 is 15 residues. CDR1 DFQATT and CDR2 SNEGSKA come from the germline V gene (reference sequence).

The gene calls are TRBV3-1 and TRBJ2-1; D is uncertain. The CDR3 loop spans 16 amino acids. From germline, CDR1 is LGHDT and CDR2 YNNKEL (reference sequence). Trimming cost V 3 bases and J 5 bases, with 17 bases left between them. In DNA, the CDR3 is TGTGCCAGCAGCCAGAGTTCTCGCGGCCTTAACAATGAGCAGTTCTTC. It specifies CASSQSSRGLNNEQFF.

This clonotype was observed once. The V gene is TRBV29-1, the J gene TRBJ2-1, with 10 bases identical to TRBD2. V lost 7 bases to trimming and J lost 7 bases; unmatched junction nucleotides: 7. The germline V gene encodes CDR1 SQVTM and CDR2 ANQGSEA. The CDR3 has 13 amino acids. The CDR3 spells CSGDTSGVNEQFF. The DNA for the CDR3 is TGCAGCGGGGATACTAGCGGGGTAAATGAGCAGTTCTTC.

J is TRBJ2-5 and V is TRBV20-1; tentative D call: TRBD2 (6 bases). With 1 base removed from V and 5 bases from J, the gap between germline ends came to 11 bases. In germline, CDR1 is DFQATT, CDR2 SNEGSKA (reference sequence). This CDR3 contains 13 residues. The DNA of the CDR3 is TGCAGTGCTAGAGGACTAGGTCAGGAGACCCAGTACTTC. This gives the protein CSARGLGQETQYF.

The CDR3 protein is CASGQVLGNTEAFF. CDR3 DNA: TGTGCCAGCGGCCAAGTTCTTGGTAACACTGAAGCTTTCTTT. The V call is TRBV11-2, the J call TRBJ1-1; D is undetermined. Trimming cost V 8 bases and J 2 bases, with 15 bases left between them. There are 14 residues in the CDR3. CDR1 and CDR2 from the germline V gene are SGHAT and FQNNGV.

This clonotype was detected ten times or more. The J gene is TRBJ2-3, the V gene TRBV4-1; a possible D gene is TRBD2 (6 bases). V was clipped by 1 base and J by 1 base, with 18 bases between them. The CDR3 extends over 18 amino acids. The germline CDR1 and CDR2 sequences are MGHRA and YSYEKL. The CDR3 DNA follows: TGCGCCAGCAGCCAAGTCCCCCTAGCGATGATTGGCACAGATACGCAGTATTTT. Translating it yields CASSQVPLAMIGTDTQYF.

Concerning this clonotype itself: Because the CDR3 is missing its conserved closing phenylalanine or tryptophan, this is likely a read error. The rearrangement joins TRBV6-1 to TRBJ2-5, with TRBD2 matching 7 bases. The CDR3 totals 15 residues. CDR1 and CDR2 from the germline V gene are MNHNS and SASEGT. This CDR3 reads CTSSETMTSLETQYS. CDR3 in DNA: TGTACCAGCAGTGAAACCATGACTAGCCTAGAGACCCAGTACTCC.

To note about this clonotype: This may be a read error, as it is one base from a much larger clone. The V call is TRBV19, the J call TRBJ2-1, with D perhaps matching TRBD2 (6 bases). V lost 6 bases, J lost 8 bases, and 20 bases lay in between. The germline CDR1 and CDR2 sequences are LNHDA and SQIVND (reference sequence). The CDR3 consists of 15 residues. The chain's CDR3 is CASRPGRGTSDEQFF. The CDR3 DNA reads TGTGCCAGTAGGCCGGGACGGGGGACCTCCGATGAGCAGTTCTTC.

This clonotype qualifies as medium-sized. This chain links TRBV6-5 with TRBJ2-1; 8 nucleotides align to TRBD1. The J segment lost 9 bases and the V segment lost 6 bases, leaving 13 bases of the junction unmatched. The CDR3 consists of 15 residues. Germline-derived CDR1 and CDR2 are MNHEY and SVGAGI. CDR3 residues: CASSPAAGGIGEQFF. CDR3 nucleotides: TGTGCCAGCAGCCCAGCGGCAGGGGGCATAGGTGAGCAGTTCTTC.

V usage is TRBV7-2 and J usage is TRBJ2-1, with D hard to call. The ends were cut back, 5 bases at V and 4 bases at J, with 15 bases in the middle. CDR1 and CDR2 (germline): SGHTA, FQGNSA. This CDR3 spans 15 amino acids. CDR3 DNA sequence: TGTGCCAGCAGCAAAATGGTGATTTTGTACAATGAGCAGTTCTTC. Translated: CASSKMVILYNEQFF. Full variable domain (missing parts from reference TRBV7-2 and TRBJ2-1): GAGVSQSPSNKVTEKGKDVELRCDPISGHTALYWYRQSLGQGLEFLIYFQGNSAPDKSGLPSDRFSAERTGGSVSTLTIQRTQQEDSAVYLCASSKMVILYNEQFFGPGTRLTVL.

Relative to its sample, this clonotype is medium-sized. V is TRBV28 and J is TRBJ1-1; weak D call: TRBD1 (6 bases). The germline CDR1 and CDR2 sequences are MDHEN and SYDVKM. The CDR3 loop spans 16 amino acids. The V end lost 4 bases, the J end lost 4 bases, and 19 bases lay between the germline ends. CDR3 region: CASSSYETGGGTEAFF. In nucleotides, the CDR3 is TGTGCCAGCAGTTCGTACGAGACAGGCGGCGGCACTGAAGCTTTCTTT.

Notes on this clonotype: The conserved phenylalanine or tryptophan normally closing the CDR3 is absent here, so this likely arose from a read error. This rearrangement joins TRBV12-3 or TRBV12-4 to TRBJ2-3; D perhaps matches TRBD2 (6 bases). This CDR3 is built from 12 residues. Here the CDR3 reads CVSSAGGDTQYS. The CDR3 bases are TGTGTCAGCAGTGCTGGGGGGGATACGCAGTATTCT.

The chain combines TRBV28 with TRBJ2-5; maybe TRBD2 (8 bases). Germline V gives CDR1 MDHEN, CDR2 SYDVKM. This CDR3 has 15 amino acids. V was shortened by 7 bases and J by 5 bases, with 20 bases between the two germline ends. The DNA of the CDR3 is TGTGCCAGCACCTCGGGAGGGGGCTATGTGGAGACCCAGTACTTC. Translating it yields CASTSGGGYVETQYF.

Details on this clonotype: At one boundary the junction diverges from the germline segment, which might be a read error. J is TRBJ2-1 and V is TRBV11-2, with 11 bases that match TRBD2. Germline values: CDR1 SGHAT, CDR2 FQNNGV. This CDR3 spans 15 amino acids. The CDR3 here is CAGSLDFSGRGEQFF. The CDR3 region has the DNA TGCGCCGGCAGCTTAGACTTTAGCGGGAGGGGTGAGCAGTTCTTC.

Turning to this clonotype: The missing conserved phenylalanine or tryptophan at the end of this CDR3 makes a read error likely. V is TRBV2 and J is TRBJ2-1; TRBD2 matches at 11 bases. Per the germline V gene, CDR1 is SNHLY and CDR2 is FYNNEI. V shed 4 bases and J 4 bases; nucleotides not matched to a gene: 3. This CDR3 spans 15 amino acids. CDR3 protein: CASSGGTSGYNEQFS. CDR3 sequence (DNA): TGTGCCAGCAGTGGCGGGACTAGCGGTTACAATGAGCAGTTCTCC.

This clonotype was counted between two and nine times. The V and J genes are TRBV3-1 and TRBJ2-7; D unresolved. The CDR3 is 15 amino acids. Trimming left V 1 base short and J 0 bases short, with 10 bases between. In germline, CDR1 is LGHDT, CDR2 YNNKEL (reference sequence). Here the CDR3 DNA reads TGTGCCAGCAGCCAAGTCCCCGGCAGCTCCTACGAGCAGTACTTC. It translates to CASSQVPGSSYEQYF.

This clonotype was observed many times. The CDR3 DNA reads as TGTGCCAGCAGTCCCGACACCACTGATCAGCCCCAGCATTTT. It codes for CASSPDTTDQPQHF. The chain carries TRBV6-6 and TRBJ1-5; D not certain. V lost 5 bases and J lost 5, with 13 bases in between. Germline-derived CDR1 and CDR2 are MNHNY and SVGAGI (reference sequence). This CDR3 has 14 residues.

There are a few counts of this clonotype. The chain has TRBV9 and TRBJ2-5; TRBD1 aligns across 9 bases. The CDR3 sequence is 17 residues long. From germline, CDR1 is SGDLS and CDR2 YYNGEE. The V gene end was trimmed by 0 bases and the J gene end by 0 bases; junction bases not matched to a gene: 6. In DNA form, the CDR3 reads TGTGCCAGCAGCGTAGAATCCGGGACAGGGAACCAAGAGACCCAGTACTTC. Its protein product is CASSVESGTGNQETQYF.

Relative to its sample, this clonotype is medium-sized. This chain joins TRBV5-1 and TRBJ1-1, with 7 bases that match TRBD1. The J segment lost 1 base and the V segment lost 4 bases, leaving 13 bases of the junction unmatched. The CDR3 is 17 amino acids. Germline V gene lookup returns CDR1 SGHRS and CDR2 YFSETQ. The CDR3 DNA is TGCGCCAGCAGCATTTCCCTACAGGGGTTGACGAACACTGAAGCTTTCTTT. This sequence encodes CASSISLQGLTNTEAFF.

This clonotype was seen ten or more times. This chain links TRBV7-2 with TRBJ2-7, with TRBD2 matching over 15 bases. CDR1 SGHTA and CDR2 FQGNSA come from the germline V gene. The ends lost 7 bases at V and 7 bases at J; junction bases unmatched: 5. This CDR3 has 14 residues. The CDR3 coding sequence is TGTGCCAGCACCTCGGGACTAGCGGGAGGTGAGCAGTACTTC. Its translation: CASTSGLAGGEQYF. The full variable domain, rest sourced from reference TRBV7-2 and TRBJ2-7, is GAGVSQSPSNKVTEKGKDVELRCDPISGHTALYWYRQSLGQGLEFLIYFQGNSAPDKSGLPSDRFSAERTGGSVSTLTIQRTQQEDSAVYLCASTSGLAGGEQYFGPGTRLTVT.